This TCR beta chain was recorded in a study of T cell repertoires in cytomegalovirus infection. Using its own MiXCR run on the reads, TCRdb lists one record per CDR3 protein. Of about 890,000 distinct CDR3 sequences listed, roughly 31% were seen once; the top ten hold around an eighth. The CDR3 extends over 15 amino acids. Germline assignment: CDR1 SEHNR and CDR2 FQNEAQ (reference sequence). A note on this clonotype: Its antigen remains unknown. This may be a read error, as it is one base from a much larger clone.

This sequence originates from a human donor in good health (CMV status not recorded). Some clones in this sample may be carry-over from other donors' samples. This chain connects TRBV7-9 to TRBJ1-5; maybe TRBD1 (6 bases). The specimen comprised cultured CD8+ T cells from PBMCs, sampled from culture after CMV antigen stimulation. Here the CDR3 DNA reads TGTGTCAGCAGCTTAGGGGACATTAGCAATCAGCCCCAGCATTTT. This translates into CVSSLGDISNQPQHF. The complete variable domain, with remaining parts taken from reference TRBV7-9 and TRBJ1-5, reads DTGVSQNPRHKITKRGQNVTFRCDPISEHNRLYWYRQTLGQGPEFLTYFQNEAQLEKSRLLSDRFSAERPKGSFSTLEIQRTEQGDSAMYLCVSSLGDISNQPQHFGDGTRLSIL.